This TCR beta chain comes out of a study of early stage breast cancer tumors. The germline gives CDR1 SGHRS, CDR2 YFSETQ. The V end lost 0 bases, the J end lost 8 bases, and 11 bases lay between the germline ends. The CDR3 is made up of 14 amino acids. The method was immunoSEQ multiplex PCR; TCRdb's version includes in-frame clones alone and lacks a portion of them. The table has approximately 70,000 clones, 80% seen once. This sequence was found in a person aged 40 to 49 with breast cancer. Material: blood. The chain recombines TRBV5-1 with TRBJ1-4; D is perhaps TRBD1 (5 bases). This CDR3 reads CASSLDQGGEKLFF. The CDR3 DNA is TGCGCCAGCAGCTTGGACCAGGGTGGGGAAAAACTGTTTTTT.